One sample yielded the 29 T cell receptor beta chains listed below, sequenced in a study of blood T cell repertoires in COVID-19. Libraries were prepared by immunoSEQ multiplex PCR; TCRdb keeps only in-frame clonotypes and omits some of them. Here the sample spans hundreds of thousands of clones, more than 85% being singletons. Input material: peripheral blood. Receptors originate from a man aged 40-49 years with acute or convalescent COVID-19.

CDR3 sequence reads: CASSRGASTYNEQFF. The CDR3 nucleotides are TGTGCCAGCAGCCGGGGGGCTAGCACCTACAATGAGCAGTTCTTC. The chain employs TRBV5-5 and TRBJ2-1, with a possible D match to TRBD2 (7 bases). Germline CDR1 is SGHKS and CDR2 is YYEKEE (reference sequence). CDR3 length: 15 amino acids. Trimming left V 4 bases short and J 2 bases short, with 13 bases between. The complete variable domain, with remaining parts taken from reference TRBV5-5 and TRBJ2-1, reads DAGVTQSPTHLIKTRGQQVTLRCSPISGHKSVSWYQQVLGQGPQFIFQYYEKEERGRGNFPDRFSARQFPNYSSELNVNALLLGDSALYLCASSRGASTYNEQFFGPGTRLTVL.

CDR3 DNA sequence: TGTGCCAGCAGCCAACAGGGGGCGCGCACAGATACGCAGTATTTT. Amino acids: CASSQQGARTDTQYF. The chain combines TRBV5-4 with TRBJ2-3, with 9 positions matching TRBD1. CDR3 size: 15 residues. From germline, CDR1 is SGHNT and CDR2 YYREEE (reference sequence). J gave up 1 base and V 4 bases, and 4 bases lay outside the gene matches.

J is TRBJ2-4 and V is TRBV12-3 or TRBV12-4; D not certain. The CDR3 has 13 residues. V lost 3 bases to trimming and J lost 5 bases, with 8 bases between them. The CDR3 loop reads CASSLNTQNIQYF. The CDR3 DNA reads as TGTGCCAGCAGTTTGAACACCCAAAACATTCAGTACTTC.

This chain joins TRBV4-2 and TRBJ1-1; tentative D call: TRBD1 (5 bases). CDR1 is LGHNA and CDR2 is YNFKEQ in the germline V gene. The V gene lost 0 bases and the J gene lost 10 bases, with 18 bases spanning the gap. The CDR3 covers 15 residues. CDR3 bases: TGTGCCAGCAGCCAAGAAGGGGAAGTTCCCCGCCTAGCTTTCTTT. This codes for CASSQEGEVPRLAFF.

J is TRBJ1-2 and V is TRBV5-4, with D perhaps TRBD1 (5 bases). V lost 0 bases, J lost 8 bases, and 11 bases lay in between. Germline-derived CDR1 and CDR2 are SGHNT and YYREEE (reference sequence). The CDR3 is 13 amino acids. The CDR3 spells CASSLVNDRGYTF. The CDR3 region has the DNA TGTGCCAGCAGCTTGGTAAACGACAGAGGCTACACCTTC.

The chain recombines TRBV5-1 with TRBJ1-3; 12 bases are shared with TRBD1. From germline, CDR1 is SGHRS and CDR2 YFSETQ. The CDR3 runs 18 residues. J lost 3 bases, V lost 7 bases, and 14 bases had no gene match. CDR3 residues: CASSDSGQGALFGNTIYF. CDR3 DNA: TGCGCCAGCTCTGACTCGGGACAGGGGGCTTTATTTGGAAACACCATATATTTT.

The CDR3 nucleotides are TGTGCCAGCAGCTCCCTGGGACAGCCGGGGGGGGAGACCCAGTACTTC. Protein sequence: CASSSLGQPGGETQYF. The chain employs TRBV7-2 and TRBJ2-5, with D possibly TRBD2 on 8 matching bases. The length of the CDR3 is 16 residues. Per germline, CDR1 SGHTA and CDR2 FQGNSA. With 4 bases removed from V and 5 bases from J, the gap between germline ends came to 20 bases.

The chain has TRBV27 and TRBJ2-5, with TRBD2 identical over 13 bases. V lost 5 bases to trimming and J lost 5 bases; unmatched junction nucleotides: 8. The V gene's germline CDR1 is MNHEY and CDR2 SMNVEV (reference sequence). The CDR3 covers 16 residues. CDR3 amino acids: CASSTGLAGEEETQYF. The CDR3 region has the DNA TGTGCCAGCAGTACCGGACTAGCGGGGGAGGAGGAGACCCAGTACTTC.

This clone was seen only a few times. This chain joins TRBV19 and TRBJ1-5; D is perhaps TRBD1 (5 bases). Trimming stripped 11 bases from V and 5 bases from J, with 13 bases between. Germline V lookup: CDR1 LNHDA, CDR2 SQIVND (reference sequence). The CDR3 is made up of 12 amino acids. The CDR3 DNA sequence: TGTGCCGTAGGGGAGGGACATCAGCCCCAGCATTTT. It specifies CAVGEGHQPQHF.

The chain's CDR3 is CASSYGLLTDTQYF. The CDR3, as DNA: TGTGCCAGCAGTTATGGACTCCTCACAGATACGCAGTATTTT. The chain carries TRBV6-5 and TRBJ2-3; D is perhaps TRBD2 (5 bases). Per germline, CDR1 MNHEY and CDR2 SVGAGI. The CDR3 has 14 amino acids. The ends were cut back, 3 bases at V and 2 bases at J, with 9 bases in the middle.

V gene TRBV6-6 combines with J gene TRBJ1-1, with 11 bases aligning to TRBD1. V lost 2 bases, J lost 4 bases, and 3 bases stayed unmatched. The CDR3 is 15 amino acids. From germline, CDR1 is MNHNY and CDR2 SVGAGI (reference sequence). The CDR3 reads CASSYRGQGGTEAFF. Written as DNA, the CDR3 is TGTGCCAGCAGTTACAGGGGACAGGGGGGCACTGAAGCTTTCTTT.

The rearrangement joins TRBV21-1 to TRBJ2-7; TRBD1, the D gene given by the table, was not confirmed from the DNA. TRBV21-1 is a pseudogene. The CDR3 sequence is 16 residues long. DNA of the CDR3: TGTGCCAGCACCTTCCTCCCGGGACAGGGGCCCTACGAGCAGTACTTC. Translated, it gives CASTFLPGQGPYEQYF.

The J gene is TRBJ2-2, the V gene TRBV19, with D possibly TRBD2 on 6 matching bases. The CDR3 covers 17 residues. CDR1 and CDR2 (germline): LNHDA, SQIVND (reference sequence). V was cut by 7 bases and J by 6 bases, with 24 bases left in between. The CDR3 DNA sequence: TGTGCCAGTACCTCGGAGGGGCACGGTGCCTGGGCCGGGGAGCTGTTTTTT. Translation gives CASTSEGHGAWAGELFF.

The chain uses TRBV5-6 and TRBJ2-5, with 8 positions matching TRBD2. CDR3 length equals 15 residues. Germline CDR1 reads SGHDT; CDR2 reads YYEEEE. With V trimmed by 3 bases and J by 1 base, 5 bases remained unmatched. The CDR3 DNA reads as TGTGCCAGCAGCTCCCATAGCGGGGCCCAAGAGACCCAGTACTTC. Residues: CASSSHSGAQETQYF. The full variable domain, rest sourced from reference TRBV5-6 and TRBJ2-5, is DAGVTQSPTHLIKTRGQQVTLRCSPKSGHDTVSWYQQALGQGPQFIFQYYEEEERQRGNFPDRFSGHQFPNYSSELNVNALLLGDSALYLCASSSHSGAQETQYFGPGTRLLVL.

The V call is TRBV7-9, the J call TRBJ2-1, with TRBD2 matching over 14 bases. This CDR3 comprises 14 residues. J gave up 10 bases and V 6 bases, and 5 bases lay outside the gene matches. Per the germline V gene, CDR1 is SEHNR and CDR2 is FQNEAQ (reference sequence). For the CDR3, the DNA is TGTGCCAGCAGTAGACTAGCGGGGGGGTCGGAGCAGTTCTTC. This translates into CASSRLAGGSEQFF.

The genes are TRBV18 and TRBJ2-3, with TRBD2 matching over 10 bases. Germline V CDR1 and CDR2: KGHSH, LQKENI. This CDR3 is built from 14 residues. V trimming: 8 bases; J trimming: 1 base; junction bases outside the gene matches: 3. CDR3 sequence: CASRTSGGTDTQYF. In DNA form, the CDR3 reads TGTGCCAGCCGAACTAGCGGGGGCACAGATACGCAGTATTTT.

The chain couples TRBV4-1 to TRBJ2-3; 8 bases are a match to TRBD1. Germline CDR1 is MGHRA and CDR2 is YSYEKL. The V segment lost 3 bases and the J segment 6 bases; nucleotides outside the gene matches: 11. This CDR3 region has 16 residues. The CDR3 reads CASSHPPDREYDTQYF. The CDR3 DNA follows: TGCGCCAGCAGCCATCCTCCGGACAGGGAGTACGATACGCAGTATTTT.

The chain uses TRBV19 and TRBJ1-1, with D perhaps matching TRBD1 (6 bases). The CDR3 sequence is 15 residues long. Trimming took 7 bases from V and 3 from J, leaving 18 bases between them. Germline V gene sequence: CDR1 LNHDA, CDR2 SQIVND (reference sequence). CDR3 in amino acids: CASTVAGDGYTEAFF. Written as DNA, the CDR3 is TGTGCCAGTACCGTAGCAGGGGATGGTTACACTGAAGCTTTCTTT.

The genes are TRBV5-1 and TRBJ2-7; TRBD2 might be the D (5 bases). Trimming pared 0 bases from V and 6 bases from J, leaving 13 bases between. The CDR3 has 14 residues. CDR1 and CDR2 from the germline V gene are SGHRS and YFSETQ. In DNA, the CDR3 is TGCGCCAGCAGCTTGGGACTTCAAGGAGGCGAGCAGTACTTC. Translated, it gives CASSLGLQGGEQYF.

This clone was seen once. The chain uses TRBV5-1 and TRBJ1-4; the D is unclear. The CDR3 loop spans 15 amino acids. Trimming shortened V by 1 base and J by 2 bases, and 9 bases separated the two germline ends. Germline lookup yields CDR1 SGHRS and CDR2 YFSETQ. In nucleotides, the CDR3 is TGCGCCAGCAGCTTGCTCCCCAGGACTAATGAAAAACTGTTTTTT. It translates to CASSLLPRTNEKLFF.

The gene calls are TRBV7-8 and TRBJ2-2; 7 nucleotides line up with TRBD2. Germline CDR1 is SGHVS and CDR2 is FQNEAQ. This CDR3 is 17 amino acids long. The V and J ends lost 1 base and 4 bases, in that order; junction bases with no gene match: 9. This CDR3 reads CASSLVGGGPSTGELFF. Written as DNA, the CDR3 is TGTGCCAGCAGCTTAGTTGGGGGAGGGCCGAGCACCGGGGAGCTGTTTTTT. Variable domain in full (rest from reference TRBV7-8 and TRBJ2-2): GAGVSQSPRYKVAKRGQDVALRCDPISGHVSLFWYQQALGQGPEFLTYFQNEAQLDKSGLPSDRFFAERPEGSVSTLKIQRTQQEDSAVYLCASSLVGGGPSTGELFFGEGSRLTVL.

The chain has TRBV7-2 and TRBJ1-5; 9 positions match TRBD1. V gave up 1 base and J gave up 4 bases; unmatched junction bases: 2. The CDR3 has 15 amino acids. Germline CDR1 is SGHTA and CDR2 is FQGNSA. The chain's CDR3 is CASSLVGQGNQPQHF. CDR3 nucleotide sequence: TGTGCCAGCAGCTTAGTCGGACAGGGGAATCAGCCCCAGCATTTT.

The CDR3 spells CASSQAVTGIGELFF. DNA for the CDR3: TGTGCCAGCAGCCAAGCCGTGACAGGGATCGGGGAGCTGTTTTTT. This rearrangement joins TRBV3-1 (or the pseudogene TRBV3-2) to TRBJ2-2; TRBD1 agrees at 7 bases. This CDR3 spans 15 amino acids. The trim removed 1 base at V and 7 bases at J, leaving 6 bases unmatched. The V gene's germline CDR1 is LGHDT and CDR2 YNNKEL (reference sequence).

The chain carries TRBV2 and TRBJ2-7; 7 nucleotides agree with TRBD2. V was clipped by 2 bases and J by 3 bases; unmatched bases: 7. This CDR3 has 15 amino acids. Germline CDR1 and CDR2: SNHLY and FYNNEI. CDR3 protein: CASSEWEGPIYEQYF. The CDR3 bases are TGTGCCAGCAGTGAATGGGAGGGCCCGATCTACGAGCAGTACTTC.

In its sample, this clone was seen once. The same CDR3 can be traced to other DNA sequences in this sample. This chain joins TRBV18 and TRBJ2-7, with 8 positions matching TRBD1. The CDR3 runs to 15 residues. V shed 3 bases, J shed 4 bases, and the junction held 8 bases outside the gene matches. Germline V gene data show CDR1 as KGHSH and CDR2 as LQKENI. The CDR3 DNA reads as TGTGCCAGCTCACCTACCCAGGGGGCGAGATACGAGCAGTACTTC. Translating it yields CASSPTQGARYEQYF. Combining the CDR3 with reference TRBV18 and TRBJ2-7 gives the whole variable domain NAGVMQNPRHLVRRRGQEARLRCSPMKGHSHVYWYRQLPEEGLKFMVYLQKENIIDESGMPKERFSAEFPKEGPSILRIQQVVRGDSAAYFCASSPTQGARYEQYFGPGTRLTVT.

V and J are TRBV19 and TRBJ2-3, with D perhaps TRBD2 (6 bases). Between the trimmed V and J ends, which lost 2 bases and 0 bases, there was a span of 12 bases. CDR1 and CDR2 from the germline V gene are LNHDA and SQIVND (reference sequence). This CDR3 has 16 residues. In DNA, the CDR3 is TGTGCCAGTAGTATACTATGGGCGGGGAGCACAGATACGCAGTATTTT. It yields the protein CASSILWAGSTDTQYF.

This clone showed up just once. The chain has TRBV3-1 (or the pseudogene TRBV3-2) and TRBJ2-7; D may be TRBD2 (5 bases). The CDR3 runs to 16 residues. Between the trimmed V and J ends, which lost 0 bases and 0 bases, there was a span of 12 bases. The germline CDR1 and CDR2 sequences are LGHDT and YNNKEL (reference sequence). Here the CDR3 DNA reads TGTGCCAGCAGCCAAGATCGCAGGAGGAGCTCCTACGAGCAGTACTTC. Translating gives CASSQDRRRSSYEQYF.

V is TRBV9 and J is TRBJ2-7; D unresolved. Germline V gene sequence: CDR1 SGDLS, CDR2 YYNGEE. CDR3 length: 13 amino acids. Trimming took 2 bases from V and 6 from J, leaving 12 bases between them. CDR3 amino acids: CASSVLMESEQYF. CDR3 coding DNA: TGTGCCAGCAGCGTTTTAATGGAGTCCGAGCAGTACTTC.

This sequence joins TRBV6-5 and TRBJ1-5; 10 bases line up with TRBD1. The junction had 4 bases not matched to a gene; V was cut back by 6 bases and J by 5 bases. This CDR3 contains 14 residues. Germline CDR1 and CDR2: MNHEY and SVGAGI. The CDR3 sequence is CASRSGTGDQPQHF. The DNA for the CDR3 is TGTGCCAGCAGGTCGGGGACAGGGGATCAGCCCCAGCATTTT.